The rows below give T cell receptor beta chains drawn from one sample of a study of shared clonotypes between healthy human individuals. TCRdb's copy holds only in-frame clones and misses some; the assay was immunoSEQ multiplex PCR. This sample carries some 2,000,000 clones, more than 90% of them seen once, and the ten largest clones take around 0.13%. The sequencing sample was made of naive CD4+ T cells sorted from blood. The receptors were gathered from a man aged 18 to 35 in good health. CDR3s include the opening cysteine and the closing phenylalanine or tryptophan. The order of the fields is V gene, J gene, D gene, clone size, CDR3 DNA, CDR3 protein. A D gene is named only where the DNA matches it firmly. Clone size is shown for a subset of rows, as once, few, many or a class of expanded clone.

TRBV18,TRBJ2-1,-,-,TGTGCCAGCTCACCGCAGGACGAGCAGTTCTTC,CASSPQDEQFF
TRBV5-1,TRBJ2-1,-,-,TGCGCCAGCAGCTTGGTCGGGGGCACCTCCTACAATGAGCAGTTCTTC,CASSLVGGTSYNEQFF
TRBV6-1,TRBJ2-2,-,-,TGTGCCATCAGGGGCCCGAACACCGGGGAGCTGTTTTTT,CAIRGPNTGELFF
TRBV28,TRBJ1-4,-,-,TGTGCCAGCAGTTTATTAGGCCCAAAACTGTTTTTT,CASSLLGPKLFF
TRBV27,TRBJ2-5,-,-,TGTGCCAGCAGTCGAGAGACCCAGTACTTC,CASSRETQYF
TRBV5-1,TRBJ1-2,TRBD1,-,TGCGCCAGCAGTACAGGGGGCGCCTATGGCTACACCTTC,CASSTGGAYGYTF
TRBV5-6,TRBJ2-2,-,-,TGTGCCAGCAGCGACAAAGGGGGCGGGAGGAAGTCCGGGGAGCTGTTTTTT,CASSDKGGGRKSGELFF
TRBV12-2,TRBJ2-5,-,-,TGTGCAAGTCGCGGCGGGACAGGGGTAGAGACCCAGTACTTC,CASRGGTGVETQYF
TRBV7-3,TRBJ1-6,-,-,TGTGCCAGCAGCCCCCTACAGGGTCAAAATTCACCCCTCCACTTT,CASSPLQGQNSPLHF
TRBV19,TRBJ2-5,TRBD1,few,TGTGCCAGTAGTGGACAGGCCCAAGAGACCCAGTACTTC,CASSGQAQETQYF
TRBV30,TRBJ2-1,-,-,TGTGCCTGGAGTGTACGAAGGCGGGATTCTGAGCAGTTCTTC,CAWSVRRRDSEQFF
TRBV6-6,TRBJ2-7,TRBD2,-,TGTGCCAGCAAGTACACGCAGCGGGACTCCTACGAGCAGTACTTC,CASKYTQRDSYEQYF
TRBV7-8,TRBJ1-1,-,once,TGTGCCAGCAGCTTGACAGTATTGAACACTGAAGCTTTCTTT,CASSLTVLNTEAFF
TRBV14,TRBJ2-7,TRBD1,-,TGTGCCAGCAGCCAAGATCTATTGACAGGGAAAACCTACGAGCAGTACTTC,CASSQDLLTGKTYEQYF
TRBV15,TRBJ2-3,-,-,TGTGCCACCAAGACGGACCCTAGCACAGATACGCAGTATTTT,CATKTDPSTDTQYF
TRBV6-1,TRBJ2-1,TRBD1,-,TGTGCCAGCAGTGCGACAGGGGTCAATGAGCAGTTCTTC,CASSATGVNEQFF
TRBV27,TRBJ2-1,-,-,TGTGCCAGCAGTTCGGGTCCGTCCTACAATGAGCAGTTCTTC,CASSSGPSYNEQFF
TRBV21-1,TRBJ1-2,-,-,TGTGCCAGCAGCCCGCATACGCCCCCCGGGACGCGGGACCAGGATGGCTACACCTTC,CASSPHTPPGTRDQDGYTF
TRBV10-1,TRBJ1-6,-,once,TGCGCCAGCCCCCGGCCCTATAATTCACCCCTCCACTTT,CASPRPYNSPLHF
TRBV30,TRBJ2-5,TRBD2,-,TGTGCCTGGAGTGTACCCGGGGGGAGAGAGACCCAGTACTTC,CAWSVPGGRETQYF
TRBV6-1,TRBJ1-6,TRBD1,-,TGTGCCAGCAGTGGGAGAGGACAGGCCACCCTCTATAATTCACCCCTCCACTTT,CASSGRGQATLYNSPLHF
TRBV12-5,TRBJ1-4,-,-,TGTGCTAGTGGTTTGGGTCAGGGTTCAAGCGAAAAACTGTTTTTT,CASGLGQGSSEKLFF
TRBV30,TRBJ2-1,-,-,TGTGCCTTCTTGGACCTCAGATACTCCTACAATGAGCAGTTCTTC,CAFLDLRYSYNEQFF
TRBV7-9,TRBJ2-2,-,-,TGTGCCAGCAGCTTACTCGGGACCACCGGGGAGCTGTTTTTT,CASSLLGTTGELFF
TRBV18,TRBJ1-4,-,-,TGTGCCAGCTCACCATTCACAGGGTGGGAAAAACTGTTTTTT,CASSPFTGWEKLFF
TRBV5-5,TRBJ1-1,TRBD1,-,TGTGCCAGCAGCTCTGGCTCGGGACAGGGAAACACTGAAGCTTTCTTT,CASSSGSGQGNTEAFF
TRBV5-1,TRBJ1-2,TRBD1,-,TGCGCCAGCAGCTTGGCCGGGACAGGGCGTGGCTACACCTTC,CASSLAGTGRGYTF
TRBV18,TRBJ1-6,-,once,TGTGCCAGCTCAGACGGACCGAGGAATTCACCCCTCCACTTT,CASSDGPRNSPLHF
TRBV5-1,TRBJ2-4,TRBD1,-,TGCGCCAGCAGCGAGACAGGGGTGGACATTCAGTACTTC,CASSETGVDIQYF
TRBV7-2,TRBJ1-2,-,-,TGTGCCAGCGCTCGGGAGATCCTATACTATGGCTACACCTTC,CASAREILYYGYTF